The clone carrying this T cell receptor beta chain was seen only a few times. Its antigen remains unknown. This entry belongs to a study of T-cell reconstitution after alpha-beta-depleted transplantation in children. Study results and caveats: Reported findings indicate that, about two months after transplant, alpha-beta T cells came from several hundred expanded clones, which were derived from non-depleted graft cells. T-cell counts and diversity were attributed mostly to newly produced T cells one year after transplant.

This CDR3 comprises 14 residues. Germline-derived CDR1 and CDR2 are SQVTM and ANQGSEA. Trimming stripped 1 base from V and 1 base from J, with 9 bases between. Unique molecular identifiers tagged the TCRbeta library. TCRdb passed the PCR reads through MiXCR, listing each CDR3 protein once. The sample lists 250,000 to 350,000 distinct CDR3 sequences; approximately 20% were seen once. This receptor was identified in a male patient aged 5 to 17 who had a stem cell transplant for acute lymphoblastic leukemia, so the T cells may come from the graft donor. The rearrangement joins TRBV29-1 to TRBJ2-3; D is unclear. The material sequenced was PBMCs, mostly from graft donor cells, taken 180 days after TCRalphabeta/CD19-depleted stem cell transplant. The CDR3 loop is CSVEGDPGTDTQYF. DNA of the CDR3: TGCAGCGTTGAAGGGGATCCAGGCACAGATACGCAGTATTTT.